This T cell receptor beta chain comes out of a study of cytomegalovirus exposure and HLA in healthy donors. General study results and limits: 164 TCR beta chains were listed as cytomegalovirus-associated. A later analysis associated approximately 17,000 TCR beta sequences with HLA alleles at a 0.05 false discovery rate. Most of the TCR beta V segments (in an earlier analysis) were productive either about 87% or about 30% of the time.

Use of 60 Vbeta and 13 Jbeta primers characterized the PCR. Clones were read by immunoSEQ multiplex PCR, and TCRdb kept only the in-frame ones, dropping some. The sample yields 180,000 or so clones, roughly 85% seen once. Germline CDR1 is KGHSH and CDR2 is LQKENI. This CDR3 contains 15 residues. V lost 6 bases to trimming and J lost 4 bases, with 15 bases between them. Details on this clone: What it binds is not known.

The sequenced material came from PBMCs. The receptor comes from a man aged 45-65 years in good health and CMV-seropositive. The rearrangement joins TRBV18 to TRBJ2-2; D might be TRBD1 (5 bases). CDR3 loop: CASSSFWGVTGELFF. DNA of the CDR3: TGTGCCAGCTCTAGCTTTTGGGGCGTCACCGGGGAGCTGTTTTTT. Looking up the rest from reference TRBV18 and TRBJ2-2 gives the full variable domain: NAGVMQNPRHLVRRRGQEARLRCSPMKGHSHVYWYRQLPEEGLKFMVYLQKENIIDESGMPKERFSAEFPKEGPSILRIQQVVRGDSAAYFCASSSFWGVTGELFFGEGSRLTVL.